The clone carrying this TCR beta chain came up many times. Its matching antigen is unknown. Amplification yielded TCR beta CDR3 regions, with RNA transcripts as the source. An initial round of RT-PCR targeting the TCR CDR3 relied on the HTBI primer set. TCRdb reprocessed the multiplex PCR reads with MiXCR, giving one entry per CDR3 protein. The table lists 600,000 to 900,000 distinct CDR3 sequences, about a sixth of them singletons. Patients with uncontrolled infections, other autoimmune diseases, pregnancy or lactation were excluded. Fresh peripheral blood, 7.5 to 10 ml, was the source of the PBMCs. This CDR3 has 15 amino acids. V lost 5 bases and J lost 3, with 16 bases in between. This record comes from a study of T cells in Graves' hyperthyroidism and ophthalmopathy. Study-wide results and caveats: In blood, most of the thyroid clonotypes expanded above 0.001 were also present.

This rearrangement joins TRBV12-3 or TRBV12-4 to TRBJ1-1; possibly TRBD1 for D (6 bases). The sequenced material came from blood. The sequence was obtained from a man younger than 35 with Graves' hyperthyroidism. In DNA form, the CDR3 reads TGTGCCAGCAGTCTCGGGGGGGGCCTTTACACTGAAGCTTTCTTT. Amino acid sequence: CASSLGGGLYTEAFF.